One and the same sample provided the 4 T cell receptor beta chains below, sequenced in a study of cytomegalovirus exposure and HLA in healthy donors. The primer mix had 60 Vbeta and 13 Jbeta primers. The assay was immunoSEQ multiplex PCR, and TCRdb's table has in-frame clones only and misses some. The sample includes 100,000 or so clones. The specimen sequenced was PBMCs. These receptors were taken from a woman aged 30 to 39 in good health and CMV-seronegative.

The gene calls are TRBV5-8 and TRBJ1-1; 7 bases line up with TRBD1. Germline V CDR1 and CDR2: SGHTS, YDEGEE. V shed 0 bases, J shed 4 bases, and the junction held 6 bases outside the gene matches. The CDR3 length is 15 residues. In DNA, the CDR3 is TGTGCCAGCAGCTTGGGAGGGGGCGCAAGCACTGAAGCTTTCTTT. The encoded protein is CASSLGGGASTEAFF.

CDR3 coding DNA: TGTGCCAGCAGCTTGGGGCAGGGCGATAACGAAAAACTGTTTTTT. The encoded protein is CASSLGQGDNEKLFF. The chain combines TRBV7-9 with TRBJ1-4; tentative D call: TRBD1 (5 bases). CDR1 and CDR2 from the germline V gene are SEHNR and FQNEAQ (reference sequence). The CDR3 consists of 15 residues. Trimming removed 3 bases at V and 8 bases at J, with 16 bases between.

The chain is built from TRBV27 and TRBJ2-2; TRBD2 aligns across 10 bases. V gave up 6 bases and J gave up 3 bases; unmatched junction bases: 19. The germline CDR1 and CDR2 sequences are MNHEY and SMNVEV (reference sequence). The CDR3 spans 20 residues. The CDR3 DNA sequence: TGTGCCAGCAGAATAAGGGGGACACCTCTAGCGGGAGAGGACACCGGGGAGCTGTTTTTT. It specifies CASRIRGTPLAGEDTGELFF.

The CDR3 nucleotides are TGCGCCAGCAGCCAAGGGGACAGGGGTCAGCCCCAGCATTTT. Translation: CASSQGDRGQPQHF. This sequence joins TRBV4-1 and TRBJ1-5; 10 bases line up with TRBD1. The CDR3 loop spans 14 amino acids. Germline CDR1 MGHRA, CDR2 YSYEKL. The ends lost 1 base at V and 6 bases at J; junction bases unmatched: 0.